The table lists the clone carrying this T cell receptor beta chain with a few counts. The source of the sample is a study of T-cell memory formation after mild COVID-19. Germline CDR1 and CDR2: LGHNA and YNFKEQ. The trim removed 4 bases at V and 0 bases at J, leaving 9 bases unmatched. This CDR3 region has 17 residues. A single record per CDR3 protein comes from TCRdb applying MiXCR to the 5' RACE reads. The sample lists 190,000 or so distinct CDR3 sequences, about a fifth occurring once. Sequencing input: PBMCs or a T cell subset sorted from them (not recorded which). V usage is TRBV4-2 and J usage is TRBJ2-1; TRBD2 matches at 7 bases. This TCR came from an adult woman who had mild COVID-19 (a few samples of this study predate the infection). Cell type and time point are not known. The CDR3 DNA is TGTGCCAGCAGCCCCCCCGAGGGGAGGGCCTCCTACAATGAGCAGTTCTTC. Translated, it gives CASSPPEGRASYNEQFF.